This TCR beta chain was sequenced in a study of blood T cell repertoires in COVID-19. Study information: Sites in the United States, Italy and Spain provided acute and convalescent COVID-19 samples. The cDNA or gDNA used as material had been derived from T cells, B-cell-depleted T cells, or PBMCs.

In the study's own analysis: Estimation of nucleated cell counts was performed using reference gene primer amplification. Produced via immunoSEQ multiplex PCR; TCRdb's table is partial and in-frame only. Clone size and the V and J calls come from that table; the DNA yielded D and trimming. The table lists fewer than 300,000 clones, nearly 90% of them singletons. With V trimmed by 4 bases and J by 8 bases, 6 bases remained unmatched. The CDR3 consists of 15 residues. Looked up from germline, CDR1 is KGHSH and CDR2 is LQKENI. The sample taken for sequencing was peripheral blood. This receptor was obtained from a man aged 18 to 29 with active or convalescent COVID-19. The rearrangement joins TRBV18 to TRBJ2-1; 12 bases agree with TRBD2. The CDR3 nucleotides read TGTGCCAGCTCACGTGCTAGCGGGGGGGCGGATGAGCAGTTCTTC. Translated, it gives CASSRASGGADEQFF.